This T cell receptor (beta chain) was sequenced in a study of T cell repertoires in cytomegalovirus infection. This clonotype was recorded many times. Germline values: CDR1 MNHEY, CDR2 SVGEGT. The V end was cut by 6 bases, the J end by 7 bases, with 19 bases between. The CDR3 has 14 amino acids. TCRdb fed the reads into MiXCR, producing one record per CDR3 protein. The data show about 76,000 distinct CDR3 sequences, approximately 3.7% seen once. The clonotype originates from a human donor in good health (CMV status not recorded). Some clones in this sample may be carry-over from other donors' samples. The V and J genes are TRBV6-2 or TRBV6-3 and TRBJ2-7; TRBD1 or TRBD2 may be the D gene (5 bases each). The specimen sequenced was PBMCs. The CDR3 bases are TGTGCCAGCAGCCGAGCCGGGGCCCACGTGGAGCAGTACTTC. The encoded protein is CASSRAGAHVEQYF.